This T cell receptor (beta chain) is drawn from a study of Tregs in tolerant kidney transplant recipients. Assay: immunoSEQ multiplex PCR; the TCRdb copy retains only in-frame clones and omits some. This repertoire shows roughly 70,000 clones, 80% to 85% found once; its top ten account for approximately 4%. CD4+CD25+CD127- Tregs, CD4+CD25- non-Tregs, CD4 and CD8 cells were sorted. The CDR3 is 18 amino acids. With V trimmed by 4 bases and J by 14 bases, 19 bases remained unmatched. Germline CDR1 reads MGHRA; CDR2 reads YSYEKL. A word on this clone: What it binds is not known.

Study-level findings and limits: This study did not directly address biological reproducibility.

Sequencing input: CD4+ T cells from blood. This receptor was taken from a human donor in good health. The rearrangement links TRBV4-1 to TRBJ1-6; 11 bases fit TRBD1. The DNA of the CDR3 is TGCGCCAGCAGCCCCCGGGACAGGGGGACCCGTCAGCATCAGACCCTCCACTTT. It translates to CASSPRDRGTRQHQTLHF.